This entry features one T cell receptor beta chain sequence. Its antigen is as yet unknown. The data stem from a study of Ad26.COV2.S vaccination and SARS-CoV-2 variants. On the study more broadly: Into the muscle, Ad26.COV2.S was dosed once or twice, 56 days apart. Study results and limitations: Non-spike TCR breadth did not differ much between vaccine and placebo recipients. Reportedly, spike-specific CD8+ and CD4+ T cell responses achieved substantial breadth once vaccination had taken place.

Profiled with immunoSEQ multiplex PCR; TCRdb holds only in-frame clones, not every one. The table has 300,000 to 400,000 clones, 80% to 90% seen once. From germline, CDR1 is MNHNS and CDR2 SASEGT. CDR3 size: 20 residues. V trimming: 2 bases; J trimming: 5 bases; junction bases outside the gene matches: 21. Documented treatment: some 20 received Ad26.COV2.S at low or high dose, single or two shots; 5 received placebo; per-sample allocation not given. Repertoires come from day 63 after the first vaccine or placebo injection. This chain joins TRBV6-1 and TRBJ2-5, with 9 bases identical to TRBD2. This TCR was sampled from a person between 18 and 60 years old who received the Ad26.COV2.S COVID-19 vaccine or a placebo. The sample here was peripheral blood, taken in a trial of Ad26.COV2.S vaccine versus placebo. In nucleotides, the CDR3 is TGTGCCAGCAGTGAACTTATCCGCCTAAGAGCGGGGGGCTTCTGGGAGACCCAGTACTTC. It specifies CASSELIRLRAGGFWETQYF.